This passage covers 15 T cell receptor beta chains from one sample sequenced in a study of T cell responses to AZD1222 COVID-19 vaccine. The repertoire was sequenced with immunoSEQ multiplex PCR; TCRdb's copy has only in-frame clones and lacks some. The table shows over 150,000 clones, with about nine tenths occurring only once. The sequencing here drew on peripheral blood, taken on day 0 of AZD1222 vaccination. The source of these receptors is an adult in good health.

This sequence joins TRBV11-2 and TRBJ2-1; no firm D call. Germline V gene sequence: CDR1 SGHAT, CDR2 FQNNGV. The CDR3 extends over 13 amino acids. The V end lost 5 bases, the J end lost 8 bases, and 13 bases lay between the germline ends. The CDR3: CASSPWLAYEQFF. For the CDR3, the DNA is TGTGCCAGCAGCCCGTGGCTCGCATATGAGCAGTTCTTC. Variable domain in full (rest from reference TRBV11-2 and TRBJ2-1): EAGVAQSPRYKIIEKRQSVAFWCNPISGHATLYWYQQILGQGPKLLIQFQNNGVVDDSQLPKDRFSAERLKGVDSTLKIQPAKLEDSAVYLCASSPWLAYEQFFGPGTRLTVL.

The chain employs TRBV5-1 and TRBJ2-5, with D possibly being TRBD1 (5 bases). This CDR3 comprises 13 residues. Trimming shortened V by 1 base and J by 2 bases, and 6 bases separated the two germline ends. The V gene's germline CDR1 is SGHRS and CDR2 YFSETQ. This chain's CDR3 is CASSLNRQETQYF. DNA of the CDR3: TGCGCCAGCAGCTTGAACAGGCAAGAGACCCAGTACTTC.

The rearrangement links TRBV2 to TRBJ1-2; 10 nucleotides align to TRBD1. V trimming: 6 bases; J trimming: 5 bases; junction bases outside the gene matches: 9. CDR3 length: 15 residues. Germline V CDR1 and CDR2: SNHLY, FYNNEI. The CDR3 sequence: CASSSYRDRGYGYTF. As DNA, the CDR3 is TGTGCCAGCAGCAGTTACCGGGACAGGGGATATGGCTACACCTTC.

The chain is built from TRBV18 and TRBJ1-1, with 8 bases matching TRBD1. The CDR3 runs 14 residues. Germline loops: CDR1 KGHSH, CDR2 LQKENI. J lost 5 bases, V lost 4 bases, and 6 bases had no gene match. CDR3 loop: CASSLYDRGTEAFF. The CDR3 coding sequence is TGTGCCAGCTCACTATACGACAGGGGAACTGAAGCTTTCTTT.

This clone was detected only a few times. The chain carries TRBV28 and TRBJ2-7; TRBD1 matches at 7 bases. Unmatched junction bases numbered 1, after V lost 3 bases and J lost 2 bases. The CDR3 has 13 residues. Germline CDR1 and CDR2: MDHEN and SYDVKM. This CDR3 reads CASSFDRAYEQYF. For the CDR3, the DNA is TGTGCCAGCAGTTTCGACAGGGCCTACGAGCAGTACTTC. The full variable domain, its missing parts supplied by reference TRBV28 and TRBJ2-7, is DVKVTQSSRYLVKRTGEKVFLECVQDMDHENMFWYRQDPGLGLRLIYFSYDVKMKEKGDIPEGYSVSREKKERFSLILESASTNQTSMYLCASSFDRAYEQYFGPGTRLTVT.

The chain combines TRBV27 with TRBJ2-2; 8 positions agree with TRBD1. This CDR3 region has 15 residues. V shed 5 bases and J 5 bases; nucleotides not matched to a gene: 7. Germline values: CDR1 MNHEY, CDR2 SMNVEV (reference sequence). CDR3 residues: CASSVRGRETGELFF. Written as DNA, the CDR3 is TGTGCCAGCAGTGTCAGGGGGCGCGAGACCGGGGAGCTGTTTTTT.

The chain links TRBV30 to TRBJ1-6, with D perhaps matching TRBD1 (6 bases). There are 14 residues in the CDR3. Germline V gene data show CDR1 as GTSNPN and CDR2 as SVGIG (reference sequence). Trimming cost V 0 bases and J 10 bases, with 13 bases left between them. CDR3 in amino acids: CAWSVHGGRSPLHF. Here the CDR3 DNA reads TGTGCCTGGAGTGTACACGGGGGGCGGTCACCCCTCCACTTT.

The chain combines TRBV9 with TRBJ2-2, with 12 bases fitting TRBD2. V dropped 0 bases and J dropped 5; count of bases not matched to a gene: 11. The CDR3 is 19 residues long. Germline CDR1 and CDR2: SGDLS and YYNGEE. CDR3 in amino acids: CASSVGPSGRAVRTGELFF. In DNA, the CDR3 is TGTGCCAGCAGCGTAGGTCCTAGCGGGAGGGCCGTTCGGACCGGGGAGCTGTTTTTT.

V gene TRBV19 combines with J gene TRBJ1-2; 11 bases line up with TRBD1. Germline CDR1 is LNHDA and CDR2 is SQIVND (reference sequence). The CDR3 contains 16 residues. With 6 bases clipped from V and 2 bases from J, the junction kept 8 bases outside the gene matches. The CDR3 DNA sequence: TGTGCCAGTAGACCTCCCGGGACAGGGGGAAACTATGGCTACACCTTC. Its protein is CASRPPGTGGNYGYTF.

The V gene is TRBV5-1, the J gene TRBJ2-2; no firm D call. Germline V gene data show CDR1 as SGHRS and CDR2 as YFSETQ. The V and J ends lost 1 base and 1 base respectively, with 8 bases between them. The CDR3 runs 15 residues. DNA for the CDR3: TGCGCCAGCAGCTTGTCTAGGATGAACACCGGGGAGCTGTTTTTT. Encoded protein: CASSLSRMNTGELFF.

The V call is TRBV30, the J call TRBJ1-5; no definite D call. The germline gives CDR1 GTSNPN, CDR2 SVGIG (reference sequence). Trimming removed 0 bases from V and 5 bases from J, with 11 bases in between. The CDR3 spans 14 residues. CDR3 protein: CAWSVRLSDQPQHF. The CDR3 DNA is TGTGCCTGGAGTGTACGGCTTTCAGATCAGCCCCAGCATTTT.

The chain couples TRBV27 to TRBJ2-7; D tentatively fits TRBD1 or TRBD2 (5 bases each). The V end lost 8 bases, the J end lost 7 bases, and 24 bases lay between the germline ends. The CDR3 consists of 15 residues. Germline values: CDR1 MNHEY, CDR2 SMNVEV (reference sequence). The CDR3 protein is CASGTASPLLGEQYF. The CDR3 nucleotides are TGTGCCAGCGGGACGGCTTCCCCACTTCTAGGGGAGCAGTACTTC.

Only one count was recorded for this clone. This sequence joins TRBV27 and TRBJ1-6; TRBD1 matches at 9 bases. The CDR3 contains 16 residues. The V segment lost 4 bases and the J segment 7 bases; nucleotides outside the gene matches: 8. Germline values: CDR1 MNHEY, CDR2 SMNVEV (reference sequence). DNA of the CDR3: TGTGCCAGCAGTTCGATGTTGACAGGGGGGAATTCACCCCTCCACTTT. Its protein product is CASSSMLTGGNSPLHF.

The rearrangement joins TRBV6-5 to TRBJ2-5, with D perhaps matching TRBD1 (5 bases). V lost 8 bases and J 2 bases, leaving 12 bases between the germline ends. Per the germline V gene, CDR1 is MNHEY and CDR2 is SVGAGI. The CDR3 consists of 13 residues. The CDR3 sequence is CASGAPPQETQYF. The DNA for the CDR3 is TGTGCCAGCGGGGCCCCTCCGCAAGAGACCCAGTACTTC.

J is TRBJ2-2 and V is TRBV18; TRBD1 agrees at 7 bases. The CDR3 has 13 amino acids. The ends lost 2 bases at V and 9 bases at J; junction bases unmatched: 3. Germline V gives CDR1 KGHSH, CDR2 LQKENI. CDR3 DNA sequence: TGTGCCAGCTCACCAACAGGGGTCCGGGAGCTGTTTTTT. This codes for CASSPTGVRELFF.